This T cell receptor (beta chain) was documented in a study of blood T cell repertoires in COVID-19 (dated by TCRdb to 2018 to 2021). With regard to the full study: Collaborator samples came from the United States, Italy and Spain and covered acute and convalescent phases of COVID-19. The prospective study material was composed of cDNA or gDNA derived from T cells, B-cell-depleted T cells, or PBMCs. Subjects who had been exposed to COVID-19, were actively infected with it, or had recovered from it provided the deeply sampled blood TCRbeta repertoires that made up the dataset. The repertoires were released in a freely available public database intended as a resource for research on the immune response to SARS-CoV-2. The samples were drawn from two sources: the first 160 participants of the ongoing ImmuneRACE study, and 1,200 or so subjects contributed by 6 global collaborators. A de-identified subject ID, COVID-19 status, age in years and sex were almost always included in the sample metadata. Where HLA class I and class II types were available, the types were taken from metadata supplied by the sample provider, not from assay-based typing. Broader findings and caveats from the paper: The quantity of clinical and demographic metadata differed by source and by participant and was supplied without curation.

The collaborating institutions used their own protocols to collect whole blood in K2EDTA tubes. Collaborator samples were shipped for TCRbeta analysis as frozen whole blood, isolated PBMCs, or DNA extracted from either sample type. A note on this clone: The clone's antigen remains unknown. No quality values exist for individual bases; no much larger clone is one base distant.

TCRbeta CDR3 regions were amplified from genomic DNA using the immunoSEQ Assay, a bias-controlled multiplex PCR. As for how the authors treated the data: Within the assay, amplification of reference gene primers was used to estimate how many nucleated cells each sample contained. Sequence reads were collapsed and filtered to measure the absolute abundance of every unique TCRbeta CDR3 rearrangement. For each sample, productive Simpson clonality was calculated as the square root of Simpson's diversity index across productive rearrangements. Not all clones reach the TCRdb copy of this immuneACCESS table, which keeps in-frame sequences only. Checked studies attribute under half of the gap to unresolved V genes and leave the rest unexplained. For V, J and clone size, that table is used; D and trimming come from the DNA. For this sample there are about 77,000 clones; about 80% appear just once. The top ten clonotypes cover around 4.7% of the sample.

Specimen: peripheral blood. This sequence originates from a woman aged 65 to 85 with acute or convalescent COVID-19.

The CDR3 corresponds to CASSLGSGGQDTQYF. The nucleotide sequence reads TGTGCCAGCAGCTTGGGTAGCGGGGGGCAAGATACGCAGTATTTT. The receptor chain draws on TRBV11-3 and TRBJ2-3; 10 bases in between match TRBD2. The V end gives up 3 bases and the J end 5 bases, leaving 5 bases in the junction not matched to a gene. The germline V gene yields SGHNT for CDR1 and YENEEA for CDR2. The CDR3 contains 15 residues, cysteine and phenylalanine counted. Of all the DNA, just the CDR3 is kept, 45 bases in frame from base 1.